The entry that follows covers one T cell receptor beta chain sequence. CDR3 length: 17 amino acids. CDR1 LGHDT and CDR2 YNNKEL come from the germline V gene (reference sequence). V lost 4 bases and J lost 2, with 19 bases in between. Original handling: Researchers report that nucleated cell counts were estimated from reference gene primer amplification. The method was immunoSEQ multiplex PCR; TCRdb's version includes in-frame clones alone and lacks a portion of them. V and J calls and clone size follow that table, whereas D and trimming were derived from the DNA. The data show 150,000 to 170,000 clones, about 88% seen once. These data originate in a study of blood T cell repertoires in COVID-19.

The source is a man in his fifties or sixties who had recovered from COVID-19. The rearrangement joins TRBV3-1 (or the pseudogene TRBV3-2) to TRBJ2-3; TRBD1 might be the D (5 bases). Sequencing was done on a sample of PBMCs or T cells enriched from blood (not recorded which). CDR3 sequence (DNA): TGTGCCAGCAGCCTATTGACAGCTAACCGCAACACAGATACGCAGTATTTT. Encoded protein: CASSLLTANRNTDTQYF.